This T cell receptor (beta chain) was sequenced during a study of regulatory T cells in long-lasting Graves disease. Trimming took 5 bases from V and 0 from J, leaving 10 bases between them. The CDR3 length is 15 residues. Germline V gene data show CDR1 as SNHLY and CDR2 as FYNNEI. Investigators prepared the TCR beta libraries by applying iRepertoire HTBI primers and Arm-PCR of CDR3 regions. MiXCR, applied by TCRdb to the multiplex PCR reads, yields one record per CDR3 protein. This table holds 600,000 to 650,000 distinct CDR3 sequences, roughly 16% found once. Time point specified: newly diagnosed GD, antithyroid drugs for less than 3 months. After RNA was extracted from PBMCs, the TCR library was made from it. These records were also assigned to another study, of T cells in Graves' hyperthyroidism and ophthalmopathy. Turning to that study: Researchers ran a first-round RT-PCR on the TCR CDR3 using the HTBI primer set.

This TCR was sampled from a woman under 40 with Graves disease. This sequence joins TRBV2 and TRBJ1-4; D uncertain. This specimen consisted of peripheral blood mononuclear cells (PBMCs), obtained at new diagnosis, from a patient treated with antithyroid drugs. The CDR3 spells CASSIYSATNEKLFF. CDR3 sequence (DNA): TGTGCCAGCAGTATCTACAGTGCAACTAATGAAAAACTGTTTTTT.